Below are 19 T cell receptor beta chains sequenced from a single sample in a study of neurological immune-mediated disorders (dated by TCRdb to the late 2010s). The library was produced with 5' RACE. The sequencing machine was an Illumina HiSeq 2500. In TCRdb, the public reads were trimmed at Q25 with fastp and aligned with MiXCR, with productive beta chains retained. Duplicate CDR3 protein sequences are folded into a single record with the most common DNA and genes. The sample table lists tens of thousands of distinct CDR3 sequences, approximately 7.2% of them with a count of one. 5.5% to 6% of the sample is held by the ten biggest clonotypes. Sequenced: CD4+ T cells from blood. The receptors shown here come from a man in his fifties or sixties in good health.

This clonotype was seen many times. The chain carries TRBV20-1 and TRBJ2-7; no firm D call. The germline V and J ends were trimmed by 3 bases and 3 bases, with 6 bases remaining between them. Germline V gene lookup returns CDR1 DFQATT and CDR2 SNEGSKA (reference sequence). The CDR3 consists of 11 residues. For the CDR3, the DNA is TGCAGTGCTAGTTTCAGCTACGAGCAGTACTTC. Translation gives CSASFSYEQYF.

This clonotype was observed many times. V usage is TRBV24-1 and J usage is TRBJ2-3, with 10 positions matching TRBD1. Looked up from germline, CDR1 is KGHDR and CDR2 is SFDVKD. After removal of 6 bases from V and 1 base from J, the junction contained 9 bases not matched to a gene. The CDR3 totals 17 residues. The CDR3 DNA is TGTGCCACCAGTAGCCCAAGCGGGACAGGGGGCACAGATACGCAGTATTTT. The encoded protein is CATSSPSGTGGTDTQYF.

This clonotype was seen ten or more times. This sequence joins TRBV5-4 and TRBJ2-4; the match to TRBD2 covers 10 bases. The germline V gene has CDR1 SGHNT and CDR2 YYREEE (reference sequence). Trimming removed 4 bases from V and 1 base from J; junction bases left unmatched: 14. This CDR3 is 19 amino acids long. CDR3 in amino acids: CASSRRTSGATGAKNIQYF. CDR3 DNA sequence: TGTGCCAGCAGCCGTAGGACTAGCGGAGCAACAGGGGCCAAAAACATTCAGTACTTC.

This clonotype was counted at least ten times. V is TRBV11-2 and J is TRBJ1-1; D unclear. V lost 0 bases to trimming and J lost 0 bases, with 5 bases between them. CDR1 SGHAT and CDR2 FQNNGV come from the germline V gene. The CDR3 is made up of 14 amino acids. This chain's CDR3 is CASSLDFVNTEAFF. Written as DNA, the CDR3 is TGTGCCAGCAGCTTAGATTTCGTGAACACTGAAGCTTTCTTT.

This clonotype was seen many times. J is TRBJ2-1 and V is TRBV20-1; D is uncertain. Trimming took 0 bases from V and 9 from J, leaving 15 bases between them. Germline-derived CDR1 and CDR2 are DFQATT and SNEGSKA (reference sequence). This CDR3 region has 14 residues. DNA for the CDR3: TGCAGTGCTAGAGACCCCTTCCGGTCCGCTGAGCAGTTCTTC. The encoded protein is CSARDPFRSAEQFF.

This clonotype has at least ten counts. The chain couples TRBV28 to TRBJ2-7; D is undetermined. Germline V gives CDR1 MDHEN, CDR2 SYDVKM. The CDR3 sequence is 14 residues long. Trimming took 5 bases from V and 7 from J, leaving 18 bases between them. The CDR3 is CASSAQSLLVEQYF. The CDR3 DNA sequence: TGTGCCAGCAGTGCCCAGAGTCTCCTCGTGGAGCAGTACTTC. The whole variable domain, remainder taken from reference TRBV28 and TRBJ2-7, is DVKVTQSSRYLVKRTGEKVFLECVQDMDHENMFWYRQDPGLGLRLIYFSYDVKMKEKGDIPEGYSVSREKKERFSLILESASTNQTSMYLCASSAQSLLVEQYFGPGTRLTVT.

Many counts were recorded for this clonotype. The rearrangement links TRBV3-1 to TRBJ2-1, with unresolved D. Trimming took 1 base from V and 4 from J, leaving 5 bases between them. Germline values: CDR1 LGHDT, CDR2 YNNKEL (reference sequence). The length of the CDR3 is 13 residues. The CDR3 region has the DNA TGTGCCAGCAGCCAAGGTTTTTACAATGAGCAGTTCTTC. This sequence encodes CASSQGFYNEQFF.

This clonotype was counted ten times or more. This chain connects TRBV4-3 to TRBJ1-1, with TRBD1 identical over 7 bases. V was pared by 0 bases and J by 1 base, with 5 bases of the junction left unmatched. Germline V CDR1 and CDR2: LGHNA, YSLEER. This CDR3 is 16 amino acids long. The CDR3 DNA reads TGCGCCAGCAGCCAAGAGCCGGGACAGAGGAACACTGAAGCTTTCTTT. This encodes CASSQEPGQRNTEAFF.

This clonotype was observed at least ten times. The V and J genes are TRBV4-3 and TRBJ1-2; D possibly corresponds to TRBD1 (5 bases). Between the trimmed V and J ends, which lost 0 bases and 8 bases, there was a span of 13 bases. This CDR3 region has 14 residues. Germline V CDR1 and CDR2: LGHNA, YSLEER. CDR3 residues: CASSQEAVREGYTF. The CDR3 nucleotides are TGCGCCAGCAGCCAAGAAGCCGTCAGGGAAGGCTACACCTTC.

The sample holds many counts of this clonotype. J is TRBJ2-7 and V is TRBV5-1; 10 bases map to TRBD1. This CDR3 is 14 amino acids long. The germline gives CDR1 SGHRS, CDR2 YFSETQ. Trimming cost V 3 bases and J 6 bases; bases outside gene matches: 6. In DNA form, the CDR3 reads TGCGCCAGCAGCTCCCGGGACAGGGGACGCGAGCAGTACTTC. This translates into CASSSRDRGREQYF.

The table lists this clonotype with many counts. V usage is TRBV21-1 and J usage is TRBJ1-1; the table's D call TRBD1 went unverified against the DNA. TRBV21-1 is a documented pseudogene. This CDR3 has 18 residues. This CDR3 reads CASSKKVPQEIMNTEAFF. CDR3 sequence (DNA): TGTGCCAGCAGCAAAAAGGTCCCACAGGAGATCATGAACACTGAAGCTTTCTTT.

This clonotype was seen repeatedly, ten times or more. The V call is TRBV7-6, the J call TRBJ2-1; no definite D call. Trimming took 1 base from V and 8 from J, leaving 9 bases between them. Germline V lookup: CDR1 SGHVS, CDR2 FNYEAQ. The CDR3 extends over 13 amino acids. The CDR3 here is CASSLVGSHEQFF. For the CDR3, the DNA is TGTGCCAGCAGCTTAGTAGGGTCACATGAGCAGTTCTTC.

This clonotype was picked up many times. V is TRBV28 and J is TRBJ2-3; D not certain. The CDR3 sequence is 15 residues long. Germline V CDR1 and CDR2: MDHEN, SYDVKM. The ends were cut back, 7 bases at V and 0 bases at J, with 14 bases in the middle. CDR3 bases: TGTGCCAGCATGTCTTTTGGCCTAAGCACAGATACGCAGTATTTT. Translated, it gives CASMSFGLSTDTQYF. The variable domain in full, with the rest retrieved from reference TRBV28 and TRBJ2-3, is DVKVTQSSRYLVKRTGEKVFLECVQDMDHENMFWYRQDPGLGLRLIYFSYDVKMKEKGDIPEGYSVSREKKERFSLILESASTNQTSMYLCASMSFGLSTDTQYFGPGTRLTVL.

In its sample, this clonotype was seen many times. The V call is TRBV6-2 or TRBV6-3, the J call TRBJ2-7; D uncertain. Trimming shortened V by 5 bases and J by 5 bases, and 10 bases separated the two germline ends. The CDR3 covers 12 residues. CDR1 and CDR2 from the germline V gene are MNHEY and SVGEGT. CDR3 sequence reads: CASSADRDEQYF. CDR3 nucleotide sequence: TGTGCCAGCAGTGCCGACCGGGACGAGCAGTACTTC.

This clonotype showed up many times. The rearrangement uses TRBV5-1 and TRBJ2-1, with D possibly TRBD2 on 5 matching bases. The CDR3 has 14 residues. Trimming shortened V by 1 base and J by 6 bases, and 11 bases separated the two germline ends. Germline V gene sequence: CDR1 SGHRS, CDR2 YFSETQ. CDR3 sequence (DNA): TGCGCCAGCAGCTTGATGACTATCTCCAATGAGCAGTTCTTC. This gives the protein CASSLMTISNEQFF.

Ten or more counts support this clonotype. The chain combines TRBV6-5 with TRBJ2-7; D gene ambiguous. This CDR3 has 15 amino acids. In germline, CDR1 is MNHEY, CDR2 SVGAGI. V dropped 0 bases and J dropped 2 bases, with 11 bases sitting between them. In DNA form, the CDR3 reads TGTGCCAGCAGTTACTCGTGGGTGCTTCCCTACGAGCAGTACTTC. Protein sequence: CASSYSWVLPYEQYF.

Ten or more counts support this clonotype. DNA for the CDR3: TGTGCCAGCAGCTTGGTGGGACAGGGGGCTTTGTATGAGCAGTTCTTC. Protein product: CASSLVGQGALYEQFF. The chain joins TRBV5-5 to TRBJ2-1; TRBD1 aligns across 12 bases. The CDR3 has 16 residues. Germline-derived CDR1 and CDR2 are SGHKS and YYEKEE (reference sequence). With V trimmed by 0 bases and J by 8 bases, 6 bases remained unmatched.

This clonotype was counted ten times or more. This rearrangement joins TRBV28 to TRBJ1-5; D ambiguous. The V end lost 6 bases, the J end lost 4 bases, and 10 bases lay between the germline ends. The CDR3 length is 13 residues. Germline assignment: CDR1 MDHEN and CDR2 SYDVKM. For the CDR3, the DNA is TGTGCCAGCAGCCCCATGGTAAATCAGCCCCAGCATTTT. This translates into CASSPMVNQPQHF. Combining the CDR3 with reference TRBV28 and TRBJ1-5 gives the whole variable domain DVKVTQSSRYLVKRTGEKVFLECVQDMDHENMFWYRQDPGLGLRLIYFSYDVKMKEKGDIPEGYSVSREKKERFSLILESASTNQTSMYLCASSPMVNQPQHFGDGTRLSIL.

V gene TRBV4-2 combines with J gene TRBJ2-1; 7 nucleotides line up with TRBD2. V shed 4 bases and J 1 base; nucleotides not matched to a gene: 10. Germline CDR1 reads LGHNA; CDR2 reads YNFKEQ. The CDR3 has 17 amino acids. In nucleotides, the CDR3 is TGTGCCAGCAGCCCCCGAGGGGACTACCTTTCCTACAATGAGCAGTTCTTC. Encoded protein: CASSPRGDYLSYNEQFF.